A single sample is the source of the 21 T cell receptor beta chains below, sequenced in a study of T cell changes during pregnancy in multiple sclerosis. The table came from immunoSEQ multiplex PCR; TCRdb's copy has only in-frame clones and leaves some out. This table has tens of thousands of clones, around 84% appearing once. This sample comprised CD4+ T cells from peripheral blood mononuclear cells, obtained before pregnancy. All receptors come from a female donor with multiple sclerosis, enrolled in a pregnancy study.

This clone has just a few counts. J is TRBJ2-4 and V is TRBV5-1, with D perhaps TRBD2 (7 bases). Germline CDR1 reads SGHRS; CDR2 reads YFSETQ. With 6 bases removed from V and 8 bases from J, the gap between germline ends came to 12 bases. The CDR3 runs 12 residues. Here the CDR3 reads CASTKGGDIQYF. The CDR3 nucleotides are TGCGCCAGCACCAAAGGGGGGGACATTCAGTACTTC.

The V call is TRBV5-1, the J call TRBJ2-7, with D tentatively TRBD1 (5 bases). There are 15 residues in the CDR3. CDR1 is SGHRS, CDR2 YFSETQ, per germline. The V gene lost 2 bases and the J gene lost 0 bases, with 12 bases spanning the gap. The CDR3 coding sequence is TGCGCCAGCAGCTTAGGCCGACAGCTCTCCTACGAGCAGTACTTC. The encoded protein is CASSLGRQLSYEQYF.

This chain connects TRBV19 to TRBJ1-2; D remains unclear. Deletions cut 4 bases from V and 8 bases from J, with 20 bases between. Germline-derived CDR1 and CDR2 are LNHDA and SQIVND (reference sequence). The CDR3 length is 15 residues. The CDR3 loop is CASSTSRRGFRGYTF. In DNA, the CDR3 is TGTGCCAGTAGTACCTCTCGTCGGGGTTTCCGGGGCTACACCTTC.

V gene TRBV7-9 combines with J gene TRBJ2-7; D gene uncertain. With 2 bases removed from V and 7 bases from J, the gap between germline ends came to 12 bases. The germline V gene encodes CDR1 SEHNR and CDR2 FQNEAQ (reference sequence). This CDR3 spans 13 amino acids. CDR3 in DNA: TGTGCCAGCAGCTTAACCCAATCGGGTGAGCAGTACTTC. Residues: CASSLTQSGEQYF.

The CDR3 reads CASSLVGQGYNEQFF. The DNA for the CDR3 is TGTGCCAGCAGCTTGGTGGGACAGGGGTACAATGAGCAGTTCTTC. This chain connects TRBV5-5 to TRBJ2-1; 10 bases are shared with TRBD1. CDR1 is SGHKS, CDR2 YYEKEE, per germline (reference sequence). V shed 0 bases and J 4 bases; nucleotides not matched to a gene: 1. There are 15 residues in the CDR3.

The CDR3 coding sequence is TGTGCCAGCAGACCCGACAGCTTCAGGGATCAGCCCCAGCATTTT. Translation gives CASRPDSFRDQPQHF. The chain joins TRBV6-5 to TRBJ1-5, with a weak D call TRBD1 (5 bases). The CDR3 extends over 15 amino acids. Germline V CDR1 and CDR2: MNHEY, SVGAGI. V lost 6 bases and J 5 bases, leaving 17 bases between the germline ends.

The gene calls are TRBV2 and TRBJ2-3, with TRBD2 matching over 9 bases. V was clipped by 6 bases and J by 2 bases; unmatched bases: 9. The germline gives CDR1 SNHLY, CDR2 FYNNEI. This CDR3 is 16 amino acids long. The CDR3 DNA reads TGTGCCAGCAGGACCCTTGGGACTAGCCTCACAGATACGCAGTATTTT. It translates to CASRTLGTSLTDTQYF.

V usage is TRBV19 and J usage is TRBJ2-1, with TRBD2 matching 8 bases. The V gene's germline CDR1 is LNHDA and CDR2 SQIVND (reference sequence). This CDR3 is 15 amino acids long. V lost 4 bases to trimming and J lost 6 bases; unmatched junction nucleotides: 8. In DNA, the CDR3 is TGTGCCAGTAGTACGGAGACAGCGGGGGCCAATGAGCAGTTCTTC. This codes for CASSTETAGANEQFF.

There are a few counts of this clone. The gene calls are TRBV7-3 and TRBJ2-5; the D gene is possibly TRBD2 (5 bases). The germline V gene encodes CDR1 SGHTA and CDR2 FQGTGA. The V gene lost 0 bases and the J gene lost 2 bases, with 10 bases spanning the gap. The CDR3 sequence is 15 residues long. The CDR3 DNA reads TGTGCCAGCAGCTTAACAGGGAGCCCTCAAGAGACCCAGTACTTC. Protein product: CASSLTGSPQETQYF.

The J gene is TRBJ2-7, the V gene TRBV7-2; 9 bases are shared with TRBD1. V lost 8 bases, J lost 6 bases, and 23 bases stayed unmatched. This CDR3 region has 18 residues. Germline assignment: CDR1 SGHTA and CDR2 FQGNSA. The CDR3 protein is CASGIRDSLWGQGGEQYF. The DNA of the CDR3 is TGTGCCAGCGGGATACGGGACTCATTGTGGGGACAGGGAGGCGAGCAGTACTTC.

The chain has TRBV6-1 and TRBJ2-7; 16 bases match TRBD2. Germline CDR1 is MNHNS and CDR2 is SASEGT. The CDR3 spans 18 residues. V trimming: 6 bases; J trimming: 2 bases; junction bases outside the gene matches: 10. The CDR3 DNA follows: TGTGCCAGCAGCGAACCCGGGACTAGCGGGAGGGCAACCTACGAGCAGTACTTC. Translating gives CASSEPGTSGRATYEQYF.

The chain has TRBV25-1 and TRBJ1-6; 12 bases map to TRBD1. V shed 4 bases, J shed 7 bases, and the junction held 5 bases outside the gene matches. Germline V gives CDR1 MGHDK, CDR2 SYGVNS. The CDR3 covers 16 residues. Here the CDR3 reads CASSVGTGGRNSPLHF. In DNA form, the CDR3 reads TGTGCCAGCAGTGTGGGGACAGGGGGCAGGAATTCACCCCTCCACTTT.

V and J are TRBV19 and TRBJ2-5, with 7 bases lining up with TRBD1. The CDR3 is 13 amino acids. In germline, CDR1 is LNHDA, CDR2 SQIVND (reference sequence). The V and J ends lost 4 bases and 4 bases, in that order; junction bases with no gene match: 3. As DNA, the CDR3 is TGTGCCAGTAGTAAACAGGGGAGAGAGACCCAGTACTTC. As protein: CASSKQGRETQYF.

The rearrangement links TRBV10-2 to TRBJ1-2, with D tentatively TRBD1 (6 bases). The CDR3 extends over 14 amino acids. Germline V lookup: CDR1 WSHSY, CDR2 SAAADI. The ends were cut back, 4 bases at V and 6 bases at J, with 15 bases in the middle. The CDR3 loop reads CASSVTGIVHGYTF. Written as DNA, the CDR3 is TGCGCCAGCAGTGTGACAGGCATTGTCCATGGCTACACCTTC.

The V and J genes are TRBV19 and TRBJ2-6; TRBD1 aligns across 12 bases. Germline-derived CDR1 and CDR2 are LNHDA and SQIVND (reference sequence). The V and J ends lost 6 bases and 2 bases, in that order; junction bases with no gene match: 8. This CDR3 spans 18 amino acids. The CDR3 region is CASRDRDRGLTGANVLTF. CDR3 in DNA: TGTGCCAGTAGGGACCGGGACAGGGGGCTGACTGGGGCCAACGTCCTGACTTTC.

This chain connects TRBV7-9 to TRBJ2-2; maybe TRBD2 (5 bases). Germline V gene sequence: CDR1 SEHNR, CDR2 FQNEAQ (reference sequence). There are 14 residues in the CDR3. Trimming took off 2 bases at V and 6 bases at J, with 10 bases between the two ends. Here the CDR3 reads CASSLKAAAGELFF. The CDR3 nucleotides read TGTGCCAGCAGCTTAAAGGCAGCGGCCGGGGAGCTGTTTTTT.

This chain connects TRBV6-6 to TRBJ1-5; D gene uncertain. V was pared by 6 bases and J by 3 bases, with 6 bases between. Germline lookup yields CDR1 MNHNY and CDR2 SVGAGI (reference sequence). This CDR3 region has 12 residues. This chain's CDR3 is CASRHNNQPQHF. The CDR3 DNA sequence: TGTGCCAGCAGACACAACAATCAGCCCCAGCATTTT.

This clone has only a few counts. This chain connects TRBV7-9 to TRBJ1-2; no firm D call. In germline, CDR1 is SEHNR, CDR2 FQNEAQ (reference sequence). The CDR3 covers 15 residues. Trimming removed 1 base at V and 2 bases at J, with 11 bases between. CDR3 nucleotide sequence: TGTGCCAGCAGCTTAGATGGGTCGGGGAACTATGGCTACACCTTC. Protein product: CASSLDGSGNYGYTF.

V usage is TRBV10-3 and J usage is TRBJ2-5; possible D gene TRBD1, 6 bases. Germline V gene lookup returns CDR1 ENHRY and CDR2 SYGVKD. V shed 8 bases and J shed 5 bases, with 24 bases lying between them. The CDR3 loop spans 16 amino acids. The CDR3 here is CAIQGGPGTMGETQYF. The CDR3 DNA sequence: TGTGCCATCCAAGGGGGACCCGGGACAATGGGGGAGACCCAGTACTTC.

This chain joins TRBV4-2 and TRBJ2-7, with TRBD2 matching 14 bases. V shed 3 bases, J shed 5 bases, and the junction held 12 bases outside the gene matches. Per germline, CDR1 LGHNA and CDR2 YNFKEQ. This CDR3 has 18 amino acids. The CDR3 nucleotides read TGTGCCAGCAGCCAGACCGGGACTAGCGGGAGTTGGAGGCACGAGCAGTACTTC. Translation: CASSQTGTSGSWRHEQYF.

The chain is built from TRBV6-5 and TRBJ2-7; TRBD2 aligns across 7 bases. This CDR3 contains 15 residues. In germline, CDR1 is MNHEY, CDR2 SVGAGI. V lost 0 bases to trimming and J lost 2 bases; unmatched junction nucleotides: 4. The CDR3 DNA reads TGTGCCAGCAGTTACTCGAGTCTAGCGGCCTACGAGCAGTACTTC. Translation gives CASSYSSLAAYEQYF.